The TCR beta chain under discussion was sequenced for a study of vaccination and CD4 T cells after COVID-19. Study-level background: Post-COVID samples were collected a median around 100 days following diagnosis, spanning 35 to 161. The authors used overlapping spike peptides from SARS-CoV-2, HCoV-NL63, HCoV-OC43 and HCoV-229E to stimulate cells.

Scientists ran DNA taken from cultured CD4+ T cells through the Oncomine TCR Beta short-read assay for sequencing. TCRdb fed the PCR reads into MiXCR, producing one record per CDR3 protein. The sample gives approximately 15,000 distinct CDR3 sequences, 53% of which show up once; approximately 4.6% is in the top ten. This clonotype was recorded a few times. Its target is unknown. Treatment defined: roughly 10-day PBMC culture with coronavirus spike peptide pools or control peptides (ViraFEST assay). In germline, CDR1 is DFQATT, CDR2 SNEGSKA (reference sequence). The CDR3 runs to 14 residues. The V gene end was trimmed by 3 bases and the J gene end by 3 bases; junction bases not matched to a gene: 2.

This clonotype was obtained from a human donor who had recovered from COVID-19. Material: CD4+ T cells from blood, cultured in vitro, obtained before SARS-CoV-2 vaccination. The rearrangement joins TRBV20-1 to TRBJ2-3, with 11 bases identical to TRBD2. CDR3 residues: CSASSGRETDTQYF. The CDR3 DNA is TGCAGTGCTAGTAGCGGGAGGGAAACAGATACGCAGTATTTT.